This T cell receptor beta chain appears in the sequencing data of a study of metastatic and nonmetastatic thyroid tumors. Patients were all untreated before their thyroid surgery. TCRdb redid the clone calls on the PCR reads using MiXCR. The sample includes about 27,000 clones, about 15% seen only once; the top ten take around 14%. Per germline, CDR1 MNHEY and CDR2 SVGEGT. The CDR3 runs 19 residues. Trimming stripped 7 bases from V and 4 bases from J, with 29 bases between. The chain couples TRBV6-2 or TRBV6-3 to TRBJ1-5; D is perhaps TRBD1 (6 bases). The specimen sequenced was blood. The clonotype comes from a male donor with papillary thyroid cancer or a benign thyroid nodule (not recorded which). Some clones in this sample may be carry-over from other donors' samples. The CDR3 is CASTPGTWLGWGDNQPQHF. For the CDR3, the DNA is TGTGCCAGCACTCCCGGGACATGGCTGGGGTGGGGGGATAATCAGCCCCAGCATTTT.